This T cell receptor beta chain was identified during a study of OX40 agonist ivuxolimab in advanced cancers. Study results and caveats: Antigen specificity of clonally expanded peripheral T cells was not established. Blood T cells, both CD4+ and CD8+, expanded clonally by week 6 at 0.1 to 3.0 mg/kg.

This clone has a handful of counts. The antigen is not known. This table comes from immunoSEQ multiplex PCR, and its TCRdb copy is limited to in-frame clones, with some not included. The sample includes around 150,000 clones, 85% to 95% of them seen just once. Unmatched junction bases numbered 8, after V lost 0 bases and J lost 7 bases. From germline, CDR1 is MGHRA and CDR2 YSYEKL. The CDR3 runs to 16 residues. This receptor was taken from an adult with an advanced solid tumor such as melanoma, head and neck, liver or kidney cancer. This specimen was CD4+ or CD8+ T cells sorted from blood, taken in a trial of the OX40 agonist ivuxolimab. The chain joins TRBV4-1 to TRBJ1-1; 10 bases match TRBD1. The DNA of the CDR3 is TGCGCCAGCAGCCAAGATCCTCGACAGGGGGCGGGTGAAGCTTTCTTT. Protein: CASSQDPRQGAGEAFF.